The following is a T cell receptor (beta chain) sequence with its context. The antigen it recognizes is unknown. No base quality information exists; no much larger clone differs at one position. The CDR3 runs 14 amino acids, cysteine and phenylalanine included. Only the CDR3 DNA is retained, 42 bases long and in frame from the first base. CDR1 MGHRA and CDR2 YSYEKL are derived from the germline V gene. Trimming takes 3 bases off V and 9 bases off J; junction bases not matched to a gene: 8. This sample was included in a study of CD8+ T cells in alopecia areata (dated by TCRdb to 2016 to 2018). About the study as a whole: The study used high-throughput TCRbeta sequencing to examine T cell clonal expansion in alopecia areata, in both the C3H/HeJ mouse model and human patients. On the human side, TCRbeta sequencing was run on scalp tissue and on sorted CD4+ and CD8+ peripheral blood T cells from healthy controls and from alopecia areata patients with either patchy or totalis/universalis disease. Clonality in the scalp was compared among normal scalp (n=4), patchy alopecia areata scalp (n=8), and alopecia totalis/universalis scalp (n=8). RNA was obtained with the PAXgene miRNA kit for fixed scalp, the miRNeasy kit for PBMCs, and the RNeasy kit for mouse skin. immunoSEQ multiplex PCR using 35 Vbeta forward primers and 13 Jbeta reverse primers was used to amplify TCRbeta CDR3 regions.

General study outcomes and caveats: Shared TCR sequences between patients were less evident than in mice, which may be partly attributable to HLA diversity in the patient population. Resident alphabeta T cells in normal human skin are also sequenced, complicating scalp TCR repertoire analysis, unlike mouse skin dominated by gammadelta T cells. Compared with normal scalp, lesional scalp had higher clonality and more expanded CD8+ clones, particularly in alopecia totalis/universalis, a pattern that suggests antigenic drive.

Lesional scalp punch biopsies and peripheral blood were obtained from alopecia areata patients. PBMCs were isolated by density centrifugation and stained for CD3, CD4 and CD8, after which CD4+ and CD8+ T cells were sorted on a FACSAria. The untreated alopecia areata patients were recruited through a multicenter biomarker study. Blood CD8+ T cells from a handful of biomarker-study patients were further sorted into NKG2D-low and NKG2D-high fractions. The library was prepared using the immunoSEQ multiplex PCR assay. RNA was extracted from all samples and reverse transcribed into cDNA, which served as template for TCR sequencing. SuperScript III was used to make first-strand cDNA, primed with a 2:1 mix of oligo-dT and random hexamers. A synthetic immune receptor repertoire was used to measure amplification bias, and any remaining bias was corrected computationally. Processing in the source paper ran as follows. After raw reads were preprocessed to remove errors, the CDR3 was defined following IMGT conventions as running from the conserved cysteine to phenylalanine. Clonality was computed as 1 minus the Shannon entropy, with the entropy normalized by log2 of the number of productive unique TCRs. Whether each scalp clone was CD4 or CD8 was inferred by checking scalp TCRbeta sequences against the CD4 and CD8 repertoires from sorted blood. Held by TCRdb, this immuneACCESS table contains in-frame sequences only and omits some clones. Under half of the omission traces to an unresolved V gene where checked; the cause of the rest is unknown. From that table come the V and J calls and clone size; the DNA was used to work out D and trimming. The sample table contains approximately 58,000 clones; only one count was recorded for about 40% of them. The ten most abundant clones make up roughly half of the sample.

Recombination joined TRBV4-1 with TRBJ2-1; TRBD1 matches 7 bases in the middle. Sample: NKG2D-low CD8+ T cells sorted from blood. The cell subset or site label, as the study defines it: sorted CD8+ NKG2D-low blood T cells. The sequence derives from a human donor with alopecia areata. The DNA is TGCGCCAGCAGCCACAAGGACAGGCATGTTGAGCAGTTCTTC. This gives the protein CASSHKDRHVEQFF.